These 30 T cell receptor beta chains originate from one sample sequenced in a study of Ad26.COV2.S vaccination and SARS-CoV-2 variants. The method was immunoSEQ multiplex PCR; TCRdb's version includes in-frame clones alone and lacks a portion of them. Among some 340,000 clones listed, around four fifths were seen once. Specified treatment: about 20 received Ad26.COV2.S at low or high dose, single or two shots; about 5 received placebo; per-sample allocation not given. Collection of samples fell on day 63 after the first vaccine or placebo injection. This sample comprised peripheral blood, obtained in a trial of Ad26.COV2.S vaccine versus placebo. The receptor source for this set is a person between 18 and 65 years old who received the Ad26.COV2.S COVID-19 vaccine or a placebo.

The chain links TRBV5-4 to TRBJ1-2; TRBD1 matches 8 bases. Germline CDR1 and CDR2: SGHNT and YYREEE (reference sequence). This CDR3 has 15 amino acids. Trimming cost V 6 bases and J 4 bases; bases outside gene matches: 11. CDR3 sequence reads: CASTRPGGDGYGYTF. Written as DNA, the CDR3 is TGTGCCAGCACCCGTCCAGGGGGCGATGGCTATGGCTACACCTTC.

V gene TRBV3-1 (or the pseudogene TRBV3-2) combines with J gene TRBJ1-4; D not certain. V gave up 0 bases and J gave up 7 bases, with 15 bases separating them. Germline V gene sequence: CDR1 LGHDT, CDR2 YNNKEL (reference sequence). CDR3 length: 16 amino acids. The CDR3 loop is CASSQDGLSFREKLFF. DNA for the CDR3: TGTGCCAGCAGCCAAGACGGGTTATCCTTTCGTGAAAAACTGTTTTTT.

The chain has TRBV6-5 and TRBJ1-4, with 7 bases identical to TRBD1. The CDR3 spans 15 residues. CDR1 is MNHEY, CDR2 SVGAGI, per germline. V lost 5 bases and J lost 8; bases outside the gene matches: 11. CDR3: CASSRVSPGQEKLFF. The CDR3 DNA follows: TGTGCCAGCAGTCGTGTGAGCCCGGGACAGGAAAAACTGTTTTTT.

The chain employs TRBV5-1 and TRBJ1-1; a weak D match, TRBD1 (6 bases). The germline CDR1 and CDR2 sequences are SGHRS and YFSETQ. This CDR3 spans 14 amino acids. V lost 4 bases to trimming and J lost 5 bases, with 15 bases between them. The CDR3: CASSATGLRTEAFF. The CDR3 DNA follows: TGCGCCAGCAGCGCAACAGGGCTGAGGACTGAAGCTTTCTTT.

The chain joins TRBV9 to TRBJ2-5; D may correspond to TRBD1 or TRBD2 (5 bases each). This CDR3 comprises 15 residues. CDR1 and CDR2 (germline): SGDLS, YYNGEE. The V gene lost 3 bases and the J gene lost 2 bases, with 14 bases spanning the gap. CDR3 loop: CASSARGVGQETQYF. The CDR3, as DNA: TGTGCCAGCAGCGCAAGGGGAGTGGGGCAAGAGACCCAGTACTTC.

The rearrangement uses TRBV19 and TRBJ1-1; D is unresolved. Germline V gene sequence: CDR1 LNHDA, CDR2 SQIVND (reference sequence). The CDR3 covers 14 residues. The V gene lost 4 bases and the J gene lost 1 base, with 10 bases spanning the gap. The CDR3 DNA sequence: TGTGCCAGTAGTAATACAGTGCCGAACACTGAAGCTTTCTTT. As protein: CASSNTVPNTEAFF. The full variable domain, in which reference TRBV19 and TRBJ1-1 provide the parts outside the CDR3, is DGGITQSPKYLFRKEGQNVTLSCEQNLNHDAMYWYRQDPGQGLRLIYYSQIVNDFQKGDIAEGYSVSREKKESFPLTVTSAQKNPTAFYLCASSNTVPNTEAFFGQGTRLTVV.

The V call is TRBV5-1, the J call TRBJ2-7; 8 bases align to TRBD2. This CDR3 has 15 amino acids. The V gene end was trimmed by 0 bases and the J gene end by 2 bases; junction bases not matched to a gene: 4. Germline values: CDR1 SGHRS, CDR2 YFSETQ. The CDR3 reads CASSLVTSGPYEQYF. The CDR3 coding sequence is TGCGCCAGCAGCTTGGTTACTAGCGGACCCTACGAGCAGTACTTC.

This clone was seen only a few times. V usage is TRBV11-2 and J usage is TRBJ1-6, with D possibly TRBD1 on 5 matching bases. The germline V gene encodes CDR1 SGHAT and CDR2 FQNNGV. Trimming took off 5 bases at V and 6 bases at J, with 5 bases between the two ends. This CDR3 spans 12 amino acids. Here the CDR3 DNA reads TGTGCCAGCAGCCAGGGTAATTCACCCCTCCACTTT. Protein sequence: CASSQGNSPLHF.

The gene calls are TRBV5-5 and TRBJ2-3; 8 bases agree with TRBD2. Germline loops: CDR1 SGHKS, CDR2 YYEKEE (reference sequence). V trimming: 4 bases; J trimming: 4 bases; junction bases outside the gene matches: 8. This CDR3 is built from 15 residues. Here the CDR3 DNA reads TGTGCCAGCAGCCCAATGGCGGGGGGTGCAGATACGCAGTATTTT. Its translation: CASSPMAGGADTQYF.

On this clone itself: Other DNA sequences in the same sample also yield this CDR3. The chain combines TRBV20-1 with TRBJ2-7; no clear D. The CDR3 is 11 amino acids. Germline loops: CDR1 DFQATT, CDR2 SNEGSKA (reference sequence). V was shortened by 2 bases and J by 3 bases, with 5 bases between the two germline ends. CDR3 in DNA: TGCAGTGCTAGATCGGGCTACGAGCAGTACTTC. Translated, it gives CSARSGYEQYF.

The chain joins TRBV28 to TRBJ2-1, with no clear D. Trimming cost V 5 bases and J 5 bases, with 19 bases left between them. The V gene's germline CDR1 is MDHEN and CDR2 SYDVKM. The length of the CDR3 is 16 residues. Written as DNA, the CDR3 is TGTGCCAGCAGTCTCTCAACCTCGTTTCCCGACAATGAGCAGTTCTTC. This sequence encodes CASSLSTSFPDNEQFF.

This rearrangement joins TRBV19 to TRBJ2-1, with 8 bases matching TRBD2. The CDR3 is made up of 15 amino acids. With 10 bases clipped from V and 2 bases from J, the junction kept 10 bases outside the gene matches. The V gene's germline CDR1 is LNHDA and CDR2 SQIVND (reference sequence). CDR3 sequence (DNA): TGTGCCACCGGCCCGGCGGGGGGAACCTACAATGAGCAGTTCTTC. As protein: CATGPAGGTYNEQFF.

This clone has more than one count but fewer than ten. The V call is TRBV11-1, the J call TRBJ2-1, with 9 bases matching TRBD1. The germline V gene has CDR1 SGHAT and CDR2 FQDESV (reference sequence). The CDR3 length is 11 residues. V trimming: 1 base; J trimming: 14 bases; junction bases outside the gene matches: 0. The chain's CDR3 is CASSLGDREFF. The DNA of the CDR3 is TGTGCCAGCAGCTTAGGGGACAGGGAGTTCTTC.

Concerning this clone: Distinct nucleotide sequences in the sample also encode this CDR3. The chain recombines TRBV5-1 with TRBJ1-1; perhaps TRBD1 as D (5 bases). The germline CDR1 and CDR2 sequences are SGHRS and YFSETQ. The CDR3 sequence is 14 residues long. V shed 0 bases and J shed 1 base, with 7 bases lying between them. The CDR3 coding sequence is TGCGCCAGCAGCTTGGGGACACAGAACACTGAAGCTTTCTTT. Its protein product is CASSLGTQNTEAFF.

The chain recombines TRBV6-2 or TRBV6-3 with TRBJ2-5; D might be TRBD1 or TRBD2, each matching 5 bases. The CDR3 covers 13 residues. The V end lost 5 bases, the J end lost 5 bases, and 12 bases lay between the germline ends. CDR1 and CDR2 (germline): MNHEY, SVGEGT. DNA for the CDR3: TGTGCCAGCAGTCGGGGCCAAGAGGAGACCCAGTACTTC. Translated, it gives CASSRGQEETQYF.

The V call is TRBV19, the J call TRBJ1-2; D uncertain. This CDR3 has 17 residues. V lost 7 bases and J lost 4, with 25 bases in between. Germline assignment: CDR1 LNHDA and CDR2 SQIVND (reference sequence). The CDR3 region is CASKEKRGTGSIYGYTF. For the CDR3, the DNA is TGTGCCAGTAAAGAAAAACGAGGAACGGGCAGCATCTATGGCTACACCTTC.

The V call is TRBV7-9, the J call TRBJ1-5, with 8 bases matching TRBD1. Germline assignment: CDR1 SEHNR and CDR2 FQNEAQ (reference sequence). Unmatched junction bases numbered 9, after V lost 5 bases and J lost 6 bases. The CDR3 has 15 amino acids. The chain's CDR3 is CASSEAGGAGQPQHF. The CDR3, as DNA: TGTGCCAGCAGCGAGGCAGGGGGCGCCGGTCAGCCCCAGCATTTT. Looking up the rest from reference TRBV7-9 and TRBJ1-5 gives the full variable domain: DTGVSQNPRHKITKRGQNVTFRCDPISEHNRLYWYRQTLGQGPEFLTYFQNEAQLEKSRLLSDRFSAERPKGSFSTLEIQRTEQGDSAMYLCASSEAGGAGQPQHFGDGTRLSIL.

V gene TRBV3-1 (or the pseudogene TRBV3-2) combines with J gene TRBJ2-7; 9 bases match TRBD1. Germline V gene lookup returns CDR1 LGHDT and CDR2 YNNKEL (reference sequence). Trimming at V came to 4 bases and at J to 6 bases, leaving 13 bases not matched to a gene. This CDR3 region has 16 residues. The chain's CDR3 is CASSPARGPGQGEQYF. For the CDR3, the DNA is TGTGCCAGCAGCCCCGCAAGGGGCCCGGGACAGGGCGAGCAGTACTTC.

The rearrangement joins TRBV27 to TRBJ1-5, with D perhaps matching TRBD1 (6 bases). V shed 5 bases and J shed 10 bases, with 18 bases lying between them. Germline CDR1 reads MNHEY; CDR2 reads SMNVEV (reference sequence). The CDR3 runs to 14 residues. The CDR3 protein is CASSATGTRKPQHF. CDR3 coding DNA: TGTGCCAGCAGTGCCACCGGGACAAGGAAACCCCAGCATTTT.

The table lists this clone with a count of one. The CDR3 here is CASSLLGQGVSDTQYF. In DNA, the CDR3 is TGCGCCAGCAGCCTGTTAGGACAGGGGGTGTCAGATACGCAGTATTTT. The V and J genes are TRBV5-1 and TRBJ2-3, with 10 bases fitting TRBD1. The CDR3 is 16 residues long. The ends lost 4 bases at V and 4 bases at J; junction bases unmatched: 9. The germline gives CDR1 SGHRS, CDR2 YFSETQ. Variable domain in full (rest from reference TRBV5-1 and TRBJ2-3): KAGVTQTPRYLIKTRGQQVTLSCSPISGHRSVSWYQQTPGQGLQFLFEYFSETQRNKGNFPGRFSGRQFSNSRSEMNVSTLELGDSALYLCASSLLGQGVSDTQYFGPGTRLTVL.

The rearrangement uses TRBV7-6 and TRBJ1-2, with no clear D. CDR3 size: 12 residues. V dropped 1 base and J dropped 8 bases, with 8 bases sitting between them. Germline CDR1 and CDR2: SGHVS and FNYEAQ. The CDR3 DNA sequence: TGTGCCAGCAGCTTAGAGGGTTACGGCTACACCTTC. It yields the protein CASSLEGYGYTF. Together with reference TRBV7-6 and TRBJ1-2, the CDR3 gives the full variable domain: GAGVSQSPRYKVTKRGQDVALRCDPISGHVSLYWYRQALGQGPEFLTYFNYEAQQDKSGLPNDRFSAERPEGSISTLTIQRTEQRDSAMYRCASSLEGYGYTFGSGTRLTVV.

The chain uses TRBV30 and TRBJ2-3; 9 bases agree with TRBD2. CDR3 length: 14 residues. Germline CDR1 GTSNPN, CDR2 SVGIG (reference sequence). The trim removed 3 bases at V and 3 bases at J, leaving 4 bases unmatched. CDR3 sequence reads: CAWRLAGTTDTQYF. Here the CDR3 DNA reads TGTGCCTGGAGGCTAGCGGGGACTACAGATACGCAGTATTTT.

V gene TRBV12-3 or TRBV12-4 combines with J gene TRBJ2-7; D gene unclear. The V end lost 3 bases, the J end lost 2 bases, and 8 bases lay between the germline ends. The CDR3 totals 13 residues. The CDR3 here is CASSFKLAYEQYF. DNA of the CDR3: TGTGCCAGCAGTTTTAAGCTAGCCTACGAGCAGTACTTC.

The chain joins TRBV3-1 (or the pseudogene TRBV3-2) to TRBJ2-5, with TRBD2 identical over 7 bases. Germline V CDR1 and CDR2: LGHDT, YNNKEL (reference sequence). V lost 4 bases and J lost 5; bases outside the gene matches: 7. The CDR3 is 14 residues long. CDR3 sequence (DNA): TGTGCCAGCAGCCGAGGACTAGTCTCTGAGACCCAGTACTTC. It translates to CASSRGLVSETQYF.

The rearrangement links TRBV5-6 to TRBJ2-7, with 10 bases fitting TRBD1. J was trimmed by 6 bases and V by 4 bases; bases with no gene match: 4. This CDR3 is built from 13 residues. Germline V CDR1 and CDR2: SGHDT, YYEEEE. The CDR3 here is CASSRRTGGEQYF. CDR3 DNA: TGTGCCAGCAGCAGACGGACAGGGGGCGAGCAGTACTTC. Drawing the rest from reference TRBV5-6 and TRBJ2-7, the complete variable domain is DAGVTQSPTHLIKTRGQQVTLRCSPKSGHDTVSWYQQALGQGPQFIFQYYEEEERQRGNFPDRFSGHQFPNYSSELNVNALLLGDSALYLCASSRRTGGEQYFGPGTRLTVT.

V and J are TRBV5-1 and TRBJ2-3, with a weak D call TRBD2 (6 bases). Trimming removed 3 bases at V and 0 bases at J, with 17 bases between. CDR3 length: 17 residues. Per germline, CDR1 SGHRS and CDR2 YFSETQ. The CDR3 protein is CASSSGAGTLSTDTQYF. The DNA for the CDR3 is TGCGCCAGCAGCTCAGGAGCAGGGACTCTTAGCACAGATACGCAGTATTTT.

The chain has TRBV3-1 (or the pseudogene TRBV3-2) and TRBJ2-7; D tentatively fits TRBD1 or TRBD2 (5 bases each). Trimming stripped 9 bases from V and 7 bases from J, with 16 bases between. Looked up from germline, CDR1 is LGHDT and CDR2 is YNNKEL (reference sequence). The length of the CDR3 is 12 residues. The CDR3 spells CARSATGLEQYF. CDR3 nucleotide sequence: TGTGCCAGATCCGCCACAGGACTTGAGCAGTACTTC.

V is TRBV2 and J is TRBJ2-7; D remains ambiguous. V lost 4 bases, J lost 2 bases, and 6 bases lay in between. This CDR3 spans 12 amino acids. Germline V lookup: CDR1 SNHLY, CDR2 FYNNEI. The CDR3 reads CASSVSPYEQYF. As DNA, the CDR3 is TGTGCCAGCAGTGTAAGTCCCTACGAGCAGTACTTC.

Only a few counts were recorded for this clone. The chain is built from TRBV7-9 and TRBJ2-7, with 7 bases fitting TRBD1. Looked up from germline, CDR1 is SEHNR and CDR2 is FQNEAQ (reference sequence). The junction had 3 bases not matched to a gene; V was cut back by 1 base and J by 3 bases. This CDR3 has 14 residues. The CDR3 loop reads CASSLGGTDYEQYF. The DNA for the CDR3 is TGTGCCAGCAGCTTAGGGGGGACAGACTACGAGCAGTACTTC.

This rearrangement joins TRBV18 to TRBJ2-3, with D perhaps matching TRBD1 (6 bases). The CDR3 contains 15 residues. CDR1 and CDR2 from the germline V gene are KGHSH and LQKENI. Trimming left V 2 bases short and J 2 bases short, with 11 bases between. The DNA of the CDR3 is TGTGCCAGCTCACCAGAGGGACAAGACACAGATACGCAGTATTTT. This encodes CASSPEGQDTDTQYF.